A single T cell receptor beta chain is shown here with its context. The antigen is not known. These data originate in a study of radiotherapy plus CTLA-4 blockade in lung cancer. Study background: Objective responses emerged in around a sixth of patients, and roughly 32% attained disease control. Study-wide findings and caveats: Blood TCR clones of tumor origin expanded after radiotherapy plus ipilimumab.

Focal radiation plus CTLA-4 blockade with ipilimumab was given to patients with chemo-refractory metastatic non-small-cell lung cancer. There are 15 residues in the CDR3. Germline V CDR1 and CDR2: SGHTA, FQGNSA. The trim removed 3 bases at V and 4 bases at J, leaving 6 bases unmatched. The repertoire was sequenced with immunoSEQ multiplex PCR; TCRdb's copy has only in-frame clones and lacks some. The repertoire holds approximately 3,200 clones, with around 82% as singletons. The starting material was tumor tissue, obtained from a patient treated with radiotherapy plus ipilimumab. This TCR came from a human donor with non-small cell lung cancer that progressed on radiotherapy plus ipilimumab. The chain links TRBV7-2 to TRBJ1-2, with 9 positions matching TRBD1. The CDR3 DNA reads TGTGCCAGCAGCTTGGGGGGACAGGGAACCTATGGCTACACCTTC. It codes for CASSLGGQGTYGYTF.